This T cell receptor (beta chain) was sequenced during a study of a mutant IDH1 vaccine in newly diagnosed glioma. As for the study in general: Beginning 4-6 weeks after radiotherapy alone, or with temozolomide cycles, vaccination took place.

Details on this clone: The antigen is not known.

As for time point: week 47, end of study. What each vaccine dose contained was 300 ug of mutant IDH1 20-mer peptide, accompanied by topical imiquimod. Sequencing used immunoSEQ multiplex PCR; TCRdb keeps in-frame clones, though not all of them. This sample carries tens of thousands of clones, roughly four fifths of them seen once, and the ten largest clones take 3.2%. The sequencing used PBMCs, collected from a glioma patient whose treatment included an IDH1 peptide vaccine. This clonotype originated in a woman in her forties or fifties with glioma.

The DNA of the CDR3 is TGTGCCTGGAGGCCAGCGGGACGGCCCTACAATGAGCAGTTCTTC. Encoded protein: CAWRPAGRPYNEQFF. The chain combines TRBV30 with TRBJ2-1, with 7 bases that match TRBD2. The CDR3 runs 15 residues. J was trimmed by 2 bases and V by 3 bases; bases with no gene match: 7. Germline assignment: CDR1 GTSNPN and CDR2 SVGIG (reference sequence).